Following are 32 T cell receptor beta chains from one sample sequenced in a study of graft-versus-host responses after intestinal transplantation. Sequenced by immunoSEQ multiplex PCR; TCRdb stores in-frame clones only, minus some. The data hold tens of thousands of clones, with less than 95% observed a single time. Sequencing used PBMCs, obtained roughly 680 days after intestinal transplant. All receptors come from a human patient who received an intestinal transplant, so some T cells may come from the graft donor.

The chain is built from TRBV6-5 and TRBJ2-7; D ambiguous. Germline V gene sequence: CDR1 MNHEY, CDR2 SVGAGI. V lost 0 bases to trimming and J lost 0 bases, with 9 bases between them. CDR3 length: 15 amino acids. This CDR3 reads CASSYSSHSSYEQYF. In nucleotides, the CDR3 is TGTGCCAGCAGTTACTCGTCGCACAGCTCCTACGAGCAGTACTTC.

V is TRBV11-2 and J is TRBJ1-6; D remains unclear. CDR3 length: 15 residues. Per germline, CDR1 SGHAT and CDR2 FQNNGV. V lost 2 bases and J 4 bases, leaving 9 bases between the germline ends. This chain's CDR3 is CASSLMRTYNSPLHF. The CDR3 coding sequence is TGTGCCAGCAGCTTAATGAGAACTTATAATTCACCCCTCCACTTT. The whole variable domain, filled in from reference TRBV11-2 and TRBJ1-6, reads EAGVAQSPRYKIIEKRQSVAFWCNPISGHATLYWYQQILGQGPKLLIQFQNNGVVDDSQLPKDRFSAERLKGVDSTLKIQPAKLEDSAVYLCASSLMRTYNSPLHFGNGTRLTVT.

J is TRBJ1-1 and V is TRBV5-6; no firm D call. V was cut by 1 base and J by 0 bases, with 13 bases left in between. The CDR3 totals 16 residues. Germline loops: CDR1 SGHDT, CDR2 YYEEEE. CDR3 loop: CASSLRAMTMNTEAFF. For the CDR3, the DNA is TGTGCCAGCAGCTTGCGGGCGATGACCATGAACACTGAAGCTTTCTTT.

CDR3 coding DNA: TGTGCCAGCAGCGTAGAGGACAGGGTCCCAAGGTACGAGCAGTACTTC. This codes for CASSVEDRVPRYEQYF. The chain has TRBV9 and TRBJ2-5; the match to TRBD1 covers 8 bases. The J call may be mistaken, given a closer DNA end match to TRBJ2-7. Germline V gene sequence: CDR1 SGDLS, CDR2 YYNGEE. CDR3 size: 16 residues.

The CDR3 coding sequence is TGTGCTAGTGGTTTGGAGGCAGGGTGGTCCTACAATGAGCAGTTCTTC. Amino acid sequence: CASGLEAGWSYNEQFF. V usage is TRBV12-5 and J usage is TRBJ2-1; a possible D gene is TRBD1 (5 bases). V was trimmed by 1 base and J by 1 base, leaving 11 bases between them. Germline V lookup: CDR1 LGHNT, CDR2 FRNRAP. This CDR3 spans 16 amino acids.

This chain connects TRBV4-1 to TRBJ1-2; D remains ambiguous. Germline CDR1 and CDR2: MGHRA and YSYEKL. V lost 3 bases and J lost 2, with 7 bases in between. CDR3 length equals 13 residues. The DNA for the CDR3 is TGCGCCAGCAGCCACCCCGGGAACTATGGCTACACCTTC. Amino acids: CASSHPGNYGYTF.

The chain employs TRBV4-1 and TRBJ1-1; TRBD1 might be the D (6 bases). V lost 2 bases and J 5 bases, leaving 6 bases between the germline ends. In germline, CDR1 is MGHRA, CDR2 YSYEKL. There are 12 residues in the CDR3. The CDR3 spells CASSQTGTEAFF. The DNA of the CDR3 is TGCGCCAGCAGCCAAACAGGGACTGAAGCTTTCTTT.

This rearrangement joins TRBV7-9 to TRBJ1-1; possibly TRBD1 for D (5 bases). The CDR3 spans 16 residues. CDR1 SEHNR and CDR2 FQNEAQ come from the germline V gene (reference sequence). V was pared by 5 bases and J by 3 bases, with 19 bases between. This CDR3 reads CASSPLRGGLDTEAFF. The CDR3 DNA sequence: TGTGCCAGCAGCCCACTGAGGGGAGGGTTGGACACTGAAGCTTTCTTT.

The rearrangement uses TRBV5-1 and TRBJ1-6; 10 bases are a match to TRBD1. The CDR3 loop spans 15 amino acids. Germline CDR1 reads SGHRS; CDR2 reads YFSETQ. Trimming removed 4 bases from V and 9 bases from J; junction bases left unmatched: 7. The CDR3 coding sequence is TGCGCCAGCAGCAGGACAGGGGGGGTTCTTTCACCCCTCCACTTT. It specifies CASSRTGGVLSPLHF.

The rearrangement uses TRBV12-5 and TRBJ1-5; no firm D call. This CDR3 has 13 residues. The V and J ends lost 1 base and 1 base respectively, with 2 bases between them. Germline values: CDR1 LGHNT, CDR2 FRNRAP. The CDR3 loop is CASGLASNQPQHF. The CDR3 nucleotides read TGTGCTAGTGGTTTGGCGAGCAATCAGCCCCAGCATTTT.

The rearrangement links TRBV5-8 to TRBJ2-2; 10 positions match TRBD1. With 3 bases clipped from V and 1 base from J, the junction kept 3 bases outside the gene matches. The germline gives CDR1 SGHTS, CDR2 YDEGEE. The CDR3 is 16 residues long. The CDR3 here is CASSSGTGVNTGELFF. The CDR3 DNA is TGTGCCAGCAGCTCGGGGACAGGGGTGAACACCGGGGAGCTGTTTTTT.

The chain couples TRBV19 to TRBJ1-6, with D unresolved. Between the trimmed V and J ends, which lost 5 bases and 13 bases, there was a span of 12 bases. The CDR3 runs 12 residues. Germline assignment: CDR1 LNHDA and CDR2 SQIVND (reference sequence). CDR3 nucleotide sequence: TGTGCCAGTAGTCTCTCGAGTGGTCCCCTCCACTTT. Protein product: CASSLSSGPLHF.

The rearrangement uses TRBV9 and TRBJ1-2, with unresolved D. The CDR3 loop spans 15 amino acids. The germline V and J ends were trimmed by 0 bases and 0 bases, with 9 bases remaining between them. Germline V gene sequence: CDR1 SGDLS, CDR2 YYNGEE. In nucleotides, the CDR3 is TGTGCCAGCAGCGTAGAGGTCAGTGCTAACTATGGCTACACCTTC. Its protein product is CASSVEVSANYGYTF.

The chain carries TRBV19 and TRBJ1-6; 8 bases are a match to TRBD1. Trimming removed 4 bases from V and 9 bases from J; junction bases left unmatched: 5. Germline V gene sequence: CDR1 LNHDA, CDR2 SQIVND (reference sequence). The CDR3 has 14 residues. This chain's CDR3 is CASSTQGDFSPLHF. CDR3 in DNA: TGTGCCAGTAGTACACAGGGGGACTTTTCACCCCTCCACTTT.

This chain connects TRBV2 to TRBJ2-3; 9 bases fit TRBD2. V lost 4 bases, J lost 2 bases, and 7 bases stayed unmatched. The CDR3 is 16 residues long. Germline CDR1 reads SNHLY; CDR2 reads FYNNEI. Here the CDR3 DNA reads TGTGCCAGCAGTGCTGATTTAGCGGGGGCCACAGATACGCAGTATTTT. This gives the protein CASSADLAGATDTQYF.

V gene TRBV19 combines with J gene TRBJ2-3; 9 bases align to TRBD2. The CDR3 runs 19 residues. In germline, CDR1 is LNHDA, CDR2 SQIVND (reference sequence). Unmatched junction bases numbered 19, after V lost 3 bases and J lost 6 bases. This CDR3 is CASSIPRGGGAGRKDTQYF. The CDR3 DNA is TGTGCCAGTAGTATCCCCAGGGGCGGGGGGGCCGGAAGGAAGGATACGCAGTATTTT.

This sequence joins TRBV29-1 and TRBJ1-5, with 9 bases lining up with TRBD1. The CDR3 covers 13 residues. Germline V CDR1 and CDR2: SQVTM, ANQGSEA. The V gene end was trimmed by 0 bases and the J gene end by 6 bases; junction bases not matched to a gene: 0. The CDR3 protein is CSVEEGQGQPQHF. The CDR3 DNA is TGCAGCGTTGAAGAGGGACAGGGTCAGCCCCAGCATTTT.

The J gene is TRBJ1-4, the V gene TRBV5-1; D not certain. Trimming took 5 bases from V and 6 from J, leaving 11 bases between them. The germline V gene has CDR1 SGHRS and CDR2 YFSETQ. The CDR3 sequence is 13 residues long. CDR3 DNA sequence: TGCGCCAGCAGTAGAGCGGCGGATGAAAAACTGTTTTTT. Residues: CASSRAADEKLFF.

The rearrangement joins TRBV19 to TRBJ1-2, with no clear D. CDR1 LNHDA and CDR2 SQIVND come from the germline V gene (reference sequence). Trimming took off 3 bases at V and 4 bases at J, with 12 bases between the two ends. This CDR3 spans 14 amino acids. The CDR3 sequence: CASSIFGTAYGYTF. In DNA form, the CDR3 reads TGTGCCAGTAGTATCTTCGGTACGGCCTATGGCTACACCTTC. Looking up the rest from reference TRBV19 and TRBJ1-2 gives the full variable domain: DGGITQSPKYLFRKEGQNVTLSCEQNLNHDAMYWYRQDPGQGLRLIYYSQIVNDFQKGDIAEGYSVSREKKESFPLTVTSAQKNPTAFYLCASSIFGTAYGYTFGSGTRLTVV.

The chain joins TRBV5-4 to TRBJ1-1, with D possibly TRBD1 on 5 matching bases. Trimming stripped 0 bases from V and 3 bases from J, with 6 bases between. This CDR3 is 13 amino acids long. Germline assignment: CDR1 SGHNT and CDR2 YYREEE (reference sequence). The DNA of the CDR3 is TGTGCCAGCAGCTTGGAGACAGACACTGAAGCTTTCTTT. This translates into CASSLETDTEAFF.

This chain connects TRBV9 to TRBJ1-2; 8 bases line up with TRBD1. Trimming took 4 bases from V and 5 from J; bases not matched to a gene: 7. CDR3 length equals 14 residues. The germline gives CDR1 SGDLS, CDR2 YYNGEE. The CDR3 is CASSSTGGAYGYTF. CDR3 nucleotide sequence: TGTGCCAGCAGCTCTACAGGGGGAGCTTATGGCTACACCTTC. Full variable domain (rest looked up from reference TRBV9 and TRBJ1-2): DSGVTQTPKHLITATGQRVTLRCSPRSGDLSVYWYQQSLDQGLQFLIQYYNGEERAKGNILERFSAQQFPDLHSELNLSSLELGDSALYFCASSSTGGAYGYTFGSGTRLTVV.

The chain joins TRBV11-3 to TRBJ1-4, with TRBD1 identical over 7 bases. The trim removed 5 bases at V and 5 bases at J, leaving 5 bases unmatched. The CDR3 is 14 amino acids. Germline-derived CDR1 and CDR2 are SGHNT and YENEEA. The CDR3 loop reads CASSPGQINEKLFF. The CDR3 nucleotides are TGTGCCAGCAGCCCGGGACAGATCAATGAAAAACTGTTTTTT.

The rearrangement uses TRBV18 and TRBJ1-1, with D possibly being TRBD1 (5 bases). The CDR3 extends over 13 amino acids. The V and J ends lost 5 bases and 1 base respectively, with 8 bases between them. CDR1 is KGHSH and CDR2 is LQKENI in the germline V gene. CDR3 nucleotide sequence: TGTGCCAGCTCATCCGACAGGAACACTGAAGCTTTCTTT. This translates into CASSSDRNTEAFF.

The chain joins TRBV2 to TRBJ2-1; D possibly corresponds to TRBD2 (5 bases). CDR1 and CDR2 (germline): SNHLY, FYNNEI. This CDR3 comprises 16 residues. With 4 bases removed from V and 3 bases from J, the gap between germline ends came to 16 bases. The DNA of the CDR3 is TGTGCCAGCAGTGCTCGGTCGGGAAGGTTCTACAATGAGCAGTTCTTC. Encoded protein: CASSARSGRFYNEQFF.

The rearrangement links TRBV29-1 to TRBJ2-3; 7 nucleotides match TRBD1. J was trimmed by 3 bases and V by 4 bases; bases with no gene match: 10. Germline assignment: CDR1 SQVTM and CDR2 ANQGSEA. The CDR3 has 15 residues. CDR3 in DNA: TGCAGCGTTGTTGTGGCCTCCAGGGGGACAGATACGCAGTATTTT. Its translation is CSVVVASRGTDTQYF.

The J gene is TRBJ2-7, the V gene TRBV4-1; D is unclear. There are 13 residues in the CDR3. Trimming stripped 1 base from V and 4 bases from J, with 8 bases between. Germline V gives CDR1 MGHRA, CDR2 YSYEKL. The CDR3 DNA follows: TGCGCCAGCAGCCAAGGACTGTTGTACGAGCAGTACTTC. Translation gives CASSQGLLYEQYF.

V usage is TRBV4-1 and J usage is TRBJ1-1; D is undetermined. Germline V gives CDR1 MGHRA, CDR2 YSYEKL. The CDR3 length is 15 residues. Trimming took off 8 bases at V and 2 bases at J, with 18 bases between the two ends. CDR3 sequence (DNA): TGCGCCAGCGGAACCGTTTTGGGTGGTAACACTGAAGCTTTCTTT. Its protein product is CASGTVLGGNTEAFF.

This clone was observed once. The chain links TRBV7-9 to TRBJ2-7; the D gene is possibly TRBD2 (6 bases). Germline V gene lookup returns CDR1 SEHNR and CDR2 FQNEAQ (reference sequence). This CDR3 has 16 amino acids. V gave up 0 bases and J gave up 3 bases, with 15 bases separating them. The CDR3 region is CASSLAGGEALYEQYF. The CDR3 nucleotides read TGTGCCAGCAGCTTAGCCGGAGGGGAAGCCCTCTACGAGCAGTACTTC.

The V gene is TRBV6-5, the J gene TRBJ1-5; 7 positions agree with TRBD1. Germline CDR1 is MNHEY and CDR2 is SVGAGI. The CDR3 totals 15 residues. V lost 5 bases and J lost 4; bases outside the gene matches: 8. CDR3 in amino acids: CASSPGTVSNQPQHF. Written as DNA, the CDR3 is TGTGCCAGCAGTCCCGGGACAGTGTCGAATCAGCCCCAGCATTTT.

CDR3 sequence (DNA): TGCGCCAGCAGCAGCCAAGGGAATTCACCCCTCCACTTT. Translated, it gives CASSSQGNSPLHF. The chain uses TRBV4-1 and TRBJ1-6; the D is unclear. CDR3 size: 13 residues. From germline, CDR1 is MGHRA and CDR2 YSYEKL. V lost 5 bases and J 7 bases, leaving 9 bases between the germline ends.

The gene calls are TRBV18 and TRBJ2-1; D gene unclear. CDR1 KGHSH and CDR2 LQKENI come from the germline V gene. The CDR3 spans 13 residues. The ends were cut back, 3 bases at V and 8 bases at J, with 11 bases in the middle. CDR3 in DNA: TGTGCCAGCTCACCGGTCGCTGATCATGAGCAGTTCTTC. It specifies CASSPVADHEQFF.

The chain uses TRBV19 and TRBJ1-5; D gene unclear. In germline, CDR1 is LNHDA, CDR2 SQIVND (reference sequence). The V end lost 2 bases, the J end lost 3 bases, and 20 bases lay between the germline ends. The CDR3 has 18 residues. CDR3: CASSIQFSVNENNQPQHF. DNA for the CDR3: TGTGCCAGTAGTATACAGTTCTCCGTGAATGAAAACAATCAGCCCCAGCATTTT.